The present T cell receptor beta chain was sequenced within a study of OX40 agonist ivuxolimab in advanced cancers. Regarding the study as a whole: The study found among the lowest clonal expansion in partial responders at 0.1-3.0 mg/kg.

On this clone itself: Antigen: not known.

TCRdb's table, derived via immunoSEQ multiplex PCR, lists solely in-frame clones and lacks some. The data contain roughly 25,000 clones, roughly 79% of them singletons. V shed 2 bases and J shed 13 bases, with 17 bases lying between them. The germline V gene has CDR1 SEHNR and CDR2 FQNEAQ (reference sequence). This CDR3 region has 13 residues. The input for sequencing was CD4+ or CD8+ T cells sorted from blood, taken in a trial of the OX40 agonist ivuxolimab. The TCR sequence derives from an adult with an advanced solid tumor such as melanoma, head and neck, liver or kidney cancer. This sequence joins TRBV7-9 and TRBJ2-5, with a weak D call TRBD2 (6 bases). The CDR3 sequence is CASSLLFGRGLYF. The CDR3 DNA sequence: TGTGCCAGCAGCTTATTGTTCGGGCGGGGACTGTACTTC.